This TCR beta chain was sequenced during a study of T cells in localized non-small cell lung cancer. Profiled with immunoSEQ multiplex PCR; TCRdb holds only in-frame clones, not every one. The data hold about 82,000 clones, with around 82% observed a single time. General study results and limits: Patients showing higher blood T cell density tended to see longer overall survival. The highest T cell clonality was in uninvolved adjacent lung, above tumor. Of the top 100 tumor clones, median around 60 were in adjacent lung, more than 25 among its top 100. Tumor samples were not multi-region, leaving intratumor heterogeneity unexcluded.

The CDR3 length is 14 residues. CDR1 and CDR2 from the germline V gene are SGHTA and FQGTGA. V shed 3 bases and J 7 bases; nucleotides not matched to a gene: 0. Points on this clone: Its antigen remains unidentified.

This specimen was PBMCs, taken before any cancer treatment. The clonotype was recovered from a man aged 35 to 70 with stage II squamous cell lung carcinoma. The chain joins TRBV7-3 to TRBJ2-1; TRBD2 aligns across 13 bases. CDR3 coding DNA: TGTGCCAGCAGCTTGGGACTAGCGGGGAATGAGCAGTTCTTC. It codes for CASSLGLAGNEQFF.